The text below deals with one TCR beta chain. The antigen it binds to is not known. No per-base quality is available; no much larger clone lies one base away. TCR libraries were generated with the immunoSEQ multiplex PCR assay, using TCR-beta and/or TCR-alpha/delta assays for each sample. The Illumina high-throughput platform was used to sequence the amplified TCR libraries. The authors' pipeline ran thus. Clustering and dimensionality reduction relied on pairwise TCRdist distances among GMM-specific receptors from T cells that were either sorted ex vivo or expanded in vitro. The score assigned to each clinical repertoire was mean NN-distance, meaning the average TCRdist to the nearest 10% of tetramer-positive reference sequences. To compute GEM TCR motif frequency, the fraction of unique TCRs matching known GEM sequences by V/J usage and CDR3 length was calculated. Active tuberculosis was classified by linear discriminant analysis with leave-one-out cross-validation, implemented in scikit-learn. TCRdb obtained this table from immuneACCESS and retained in-frame rearrangements with V and J assigned. These tables miss some clones; where compared with another copy, unresolved V genes account for less than half of the shortfall, and the remainder is unexplained. V and J calls plus clone size are reproduced from that table; the DNA served to infer D and trimming. The sample data list over 30,000 clones, and 97% of these were observed just once. 6.2% of the sample is held by the ten biggest clonotypes.

The data originate from a study of T cells in tuberculosis (dated by TCRdb to the late 2010s). Background for the entire study: In the study, CD1B tetramers and high-throughput TCR immunosequencing were combined to characterize T cells specific for the mycobacterial lipid antigen glucose monomycolate (GMM). A South African clinical cohort compared IGRA-negative adolescents, IGRA-positive adolescents with latent tuberculosis and adults with active tuberculosis, some 10 per group.

At study entry, adolescents were screened for latent tuberculosis infection by tuberculin skin test and QuantiFERON-TB GOLD In-Tube IGRA. Immunosequencing of unsorted cryopreserved PBMC covered, on average, about 100,000 T cells per clinical donor. Eleven high schools in the Worcester region of the Western Cape, South Africa, served as enrollment sites for adolescents aged 12 to 18 years. Roughly 10 adolescents infected with M. tuberculosis and approximately 10 uninfected adolescents were chosen and matched for age and sex. PBMC from adolescents were isolated by density centrifugation from freshly drawn heparinized blood and were then cryopreserved. General study outcomes and caveats: Which clinical samples got chosen depended on the availability of cryopreserved specimens, and the active tuberculosis cases were adults, whereas the controls were adolescents. The smaller NN-distances were partly driven by shorter CDR3-alpha lengths in active tuberculosis patients, and the difference for TCR-beta did not reach statistical significance. Using GEM motif frequencies, a classifier achieved around 70% accuracy, whereas a classifier built on the diverse GMM-specific repertoire got to around 86% accuracy (AUROC 0.75 to 0.9). Smaller mean NN-distances to GMM-specific TCRs were observed in active tuberculosis TCR-alpha repertoires than in IGRA-negative controls, suggesting clonal expansion of GMM-specific TCRs.

Reading from cysteine to phenylalanine, the CDR3 counts 17 amino acids. The entry retains the CDR3 DNA only, 51 bases that are in frame from base 1. From V the trimming removes 4 bases and from J it removes 6 bases, while the gene matches leave 17 bases of the junction unaccounted for. The germline V gene encodes CDR1 SGHTS and CDR2 YDEGEE. Recombination connected TRBV5-8 to TRBJ1-2; 8 central bases correspond to TRBD1. Specimen: PBMCs. The receptor comes from a donor aged 10-29 years with latent tuberculosis or without tuberculosis infection. The nucleotide sequence reads TGTGCCAGCAGCCCAGCCGGGACAGGAGTGATATCAGATGGCTACACCTTC. Its translation reads: CASSPAGTGVISDGYTF.